Below are 10 T cell receptor beta chains sequenced from a single sample in a study of beta chain features in type 1 diabetes. Investigators reverse transcribed all isolated RNA, so they sequenced expressed TCRB transcripts. TCRdb keeps only in-frame clones here, not all; method: immunoSEQ multiplex PCR. The table shows roughly 250,000 clones, with under 70% occurring only once. Sequencing input: naive CD4+ T cells from blood. The receptors were sampled from a man younger than 40 in good health.

This clone was seen more than once but under ten times. The chain is built from TRBV29-1 and TRBJ1-5, with TRBD1 matching over 10 bases. The CDR3 runs 14 residues. Per germline, CDR1 SQVTM and CDR2 ANQGSEA. J was trimmed by 10 bases and V by 5 bases; bases with no gene match: 11. The CDR3 bases are TGCAGCGTTTCGGACAGGGGGAGGCAAGGCCCCCAGCATTTT. Its translation: CSVSDRGRQGPQHF.

This chain links TRBV19 with TRBJ2-7; no clear D gene. V was pared by 3 bases and J by 4 bases, with 7 bases between. Germline lookup yields CDR1 LNHDA and CDR2 SQIVND (reference sequence). The CDR3 is 12 residues long. The CDR3 region has the DNA TGTGCCAGTAGTATGATAGGGTACGAGCAGTACTTC. Protein: CASSMIGYEQYF.

This clone was seen once. The chain employs TRBV25-1 and TRBJ1-3; D is uncertain. Germline CDR1 and CDR2: MGHDK and SYGVNS. This CDR3 spans 14 amino acids. V lost 1 base, J lost 0 bases, and 4 bases lay in between. CDR3 protein: CASSESTSGNTIYF. The CDR3 DNA sequence: TGTGCCAGCAGTGAATCCACCTCTGGAAACACCATATATTTT.

This clone is a singleton in its sample. This sequence joins TRBV6-5 and TRBJ1-6, with 7 bases identical to TRBD1. The germline gives CDR1 MNHEY, CDR2 SVGAGI. Trimming at V came to 5 bases and at J to 10 bases, leaving 5 bases not matched to a gene. The CDR3 consists of 13 residues. CDR3 sequence reads: CASSPGTASPLHF. In DNA, the CDR3 is TGTGCCAGCAGTCCCGGGACAGCCTCACCCCTCCACTTT.

This rearrangement joins TRBV29-1 to TRBJ2-3; TRBD2 is a possible D gene (6 bases). The CDR3 contains 13 residues. V was cut by 6 bases and J by 4 bases, with 14 bases left in between. Germline V gene sequence: CDR1 SQVTM, CDR2 ANQGSEA. The CDR3 loop is CSVSRGRSDTQYF. For the CDR3, the DNA is TGCAGCGTATCGCGGGGAAGGTCAGATACGCAGTATTTT.

This sequence joins TRBV29-1 and TRBJ2-4, with a possible D match to TRBD2 (5 bases). V was shortened by 4 bases and J by 3 bases, with 13 bases between the two germline ends. The germline V gene encodes CDR1 SQVTM and CDR2 ANQGSEA. CDR3 length: 14 residues. CDR3 sequence (DNA): TGCAGCGTTGGGACTTCGCTCCACAAAAACATTCAGTACTTC. Translating gives CSVGTSLHKNIQYF.

The rearrangement links TRBV30 to TRBJ2-2; D remains unclear. Per germline, CDR1 GTSNPN and CDR2 SVGIG (reference sequence). V lost 1 base, J lost 4 bases, and 13 bases lay in between. The CDR3 is 15 residues long. As DNA, the CDR3 is TGTGCCTGGAGTGGGTCGGGCCGGTTCACCGGGGAGCTGTTTTTT. It codes for CAWSGSGRFTGELFF.

The V and J genes are TRBV5-1 and TRBJ1-6; tentative D call: TRBD1 (5 bases). The CDR3 has 16 amino acids. CDR1 is SGHRS and CDR2 is YFSETQ in the germline V gene. V gave up 4 bases and J gave up 7 bases, with 18 bases separating them. CDR3 DNA: TGCGCCAGCAGCCCGAGGAGGGCAGGGACGAATTCACCCCTCCACTTT. Its translation: CASSPRRAGTNSPLHF. The entire variable domain, with the rest obtained from reference TRBV5-1 and TRBJ1-6, is as follows: KAGVTQTPRYLIKTRGQQVTLSCSPISGHRSVSWYQQTPGQGLQFLFEYFSETQRNKGNFPGRFSGRQFSNSRSEMNVSTLELGDSALYLCASSPRRAGTNSPLHFGNGTRLTVT.

The chain couples TRBV29-1 to TRBJ2-5; maybe TRBD2 (5 bases). This CDR3 has 12 residues. V was trimmed by 5 bases and J by 5 bases, leaving 12 bases between them. CDR1 is SQVTM, CDR2 ANQGSEA, per germline. CDR3 in DNA: TGCAGCGTTAGAGGGCAGGTGGAGACCCAGTACTTC. It translates to CSVRGQVETQYF.

The rearrangement joins TRBV27 to TRBJ2-1; D is perhaps TRBD2 (6 bases). V was shortened by 2 bases and J by 10 bases, with 12 bases between the two germline ends. Per the germline V gene, CDR1 is MNHEY and CDR2 is SMNVEV (reference sequence). This CDR3 is 13 amino acids long. The CDR3 bases are TGTGCCAGCAGTTTAAAGGAGGGATGGGAGCAGTTCTTC. Translation: CASSLKEGWEQFF.